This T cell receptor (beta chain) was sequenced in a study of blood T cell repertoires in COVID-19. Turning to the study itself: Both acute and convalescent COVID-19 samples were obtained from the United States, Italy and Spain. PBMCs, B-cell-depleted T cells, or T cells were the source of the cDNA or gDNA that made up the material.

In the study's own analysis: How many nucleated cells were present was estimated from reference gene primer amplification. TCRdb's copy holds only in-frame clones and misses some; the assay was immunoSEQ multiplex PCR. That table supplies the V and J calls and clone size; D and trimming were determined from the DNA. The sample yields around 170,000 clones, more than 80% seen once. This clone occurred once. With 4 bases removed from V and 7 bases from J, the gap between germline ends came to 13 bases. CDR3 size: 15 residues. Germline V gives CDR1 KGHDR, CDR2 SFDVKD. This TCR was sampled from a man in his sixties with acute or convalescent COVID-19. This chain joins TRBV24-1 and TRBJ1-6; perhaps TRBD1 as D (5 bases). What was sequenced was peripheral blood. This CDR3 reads CATSERGRMNSPLHF. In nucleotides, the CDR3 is TGTGCCACCAGTGAGCGGGGACGGATGAATTCACCCCTCCACTTT.